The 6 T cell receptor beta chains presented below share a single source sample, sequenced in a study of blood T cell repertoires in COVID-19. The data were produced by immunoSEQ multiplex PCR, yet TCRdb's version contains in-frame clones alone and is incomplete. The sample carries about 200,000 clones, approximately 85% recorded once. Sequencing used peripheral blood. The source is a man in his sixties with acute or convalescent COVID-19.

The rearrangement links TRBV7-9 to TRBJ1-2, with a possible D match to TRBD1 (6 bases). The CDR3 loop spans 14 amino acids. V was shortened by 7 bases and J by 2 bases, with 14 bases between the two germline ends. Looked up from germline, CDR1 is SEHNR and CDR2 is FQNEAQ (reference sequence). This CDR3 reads CASTRQGLNYGYTF. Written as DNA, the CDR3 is TGTGCCAGCACCAGGCAGGGGCTAAACTATGGCTACACCTTC. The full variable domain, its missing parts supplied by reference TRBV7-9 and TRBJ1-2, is DTGVSQNPRHKITKRGQNVTFRCDPISEHNRLYWYRQTLGQGPEFLTYFQNEAQLEKSRLLSDRFSAERPKGSFSTLEIQRTEQGDSAMYLCASTRQGLNYGYTFGSGTRLTVV.

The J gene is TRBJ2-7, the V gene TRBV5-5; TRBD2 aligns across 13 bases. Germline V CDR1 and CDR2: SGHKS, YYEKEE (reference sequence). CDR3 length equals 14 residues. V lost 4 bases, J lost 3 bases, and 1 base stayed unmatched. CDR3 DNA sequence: TGTGCCAGCAGCCGGACTAGCGGGAGCTACGAGCAGTACTTC. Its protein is CASSRTSGSYEQYF. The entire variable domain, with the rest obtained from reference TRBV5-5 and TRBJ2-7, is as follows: DAGVTQSPTHLIKTRGQQVTLRCSPISGHKSVSWYQQVLGQGPQFIFQYYEKEERGRGNFPDRFSARQFPNYSSELNVNALLLGDSALYLCASSRTSGSYEQYFGPGTRLTVT.

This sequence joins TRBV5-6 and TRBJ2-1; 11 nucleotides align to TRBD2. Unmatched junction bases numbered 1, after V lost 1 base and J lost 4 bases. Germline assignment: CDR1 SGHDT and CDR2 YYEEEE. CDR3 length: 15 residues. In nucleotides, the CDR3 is TGTGCCAGCAGCTTGTTAGCGGGAGGGTACAATGAGCAGTTCTTC. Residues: CASSLLAGGYNEQFF.

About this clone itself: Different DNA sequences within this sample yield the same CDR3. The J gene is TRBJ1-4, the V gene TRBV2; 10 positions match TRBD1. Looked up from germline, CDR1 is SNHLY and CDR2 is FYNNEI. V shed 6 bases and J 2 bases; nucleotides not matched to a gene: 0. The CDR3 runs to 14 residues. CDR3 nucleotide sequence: TGTGCCAGCAGGGACAGGGGGACTAATGAAAAACTGTTTTTT. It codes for CASRDRGTNEKLFF.

CDR3 nucleotide sequence: TGTGCCTGGACTAGCGGGAGTAAGTACAATGAGCAGTTCTTC. Protein: CAWTSGSKYNEQFF. V usage is TRBV30 and J usage is TRBJ2-1; 10 positions agree with TRBD2. The CDR3 has 14 amino acids. V trimming: 4 bases; J trimming: 4 bases; junction bases outside the gene matches: 4. The germline V gene has CDR1 GTSNPN and CDR2 SVGIG (reference sequence).

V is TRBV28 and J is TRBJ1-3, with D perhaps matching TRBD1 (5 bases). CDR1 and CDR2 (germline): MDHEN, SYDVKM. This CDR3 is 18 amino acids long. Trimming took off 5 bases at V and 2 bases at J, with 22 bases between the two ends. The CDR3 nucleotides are TGTGCCAGCAGTATTCGTCCCGGGACTGGACCAACTGGAAACACCATATATTTT. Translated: CASSIRPGTGPTGNTIYF.